A selection of T cell receptor beta chains follows, all from one sample in a study of blood T cell repertoires in COVID-19. Here immunoSEQ multiplex PCR was the method, and the copy in TCRdb shows in-frame clones only, minus some. The sample has hundreds of thousands of clones, approximately 90% seen once. The sample comprised peripheral blood. The receptor set was obtained from a man aged 55 to 70 with COVID-19, enrolled during active disease. Both conserved end residues are part of each CDR3. D genes are given only for firm matches. Size tells how often a clone was seen (once, few, many) or the class of an expanded clone, and some rows leave it out.

v_gene	j_gene	d_gene	abundance	CDR3aa	CDR3nt
TRBV4-2	TRBJ2-7	NA	NA	CASSQDRLGGTYEQYF	TGTGCCAGCAGCCAAGACCGGTTAGGGGGAACCTACGAGCAGTACTTC
TRBV7-9	TRBJ2-2	NA	NA	CASTLAGKNTGELFF	TGTGCCAGCACCCTTGCGGGGAAGAACACCGGGGAGCTGTTTTTT
TRBV5-1	TRBJ2-5	NA	NA	CASSPSPGGPETQYF	TGCGCCAGCAGCCCCAGTCCAGGGGGGCCAGAGACCCAGTACTTC
TRBV7-2	TRBJ2-3	TRBD2	NA	CASSLLAGAHTQYF	TGTGCCAGCAGCCTCCTAGCGGGGGCACATACGCAGTATTTT
TRBV10-3	TRBJ1-4	NA	NA	CAISESQINEKLFF	TGTGCCATCAGTGAGTCACAGATCAACGAAAAACTGTTTTTT
TRBV7-9	TRBJ2-6	NA	NA	CASSLGHSGANVLTF	TGTGCCAGCAGCTTAGGACACTCTGGGGCCAACGTCCTGACTTTC
TRBV5-1	TRBJ2-3	NA	once	CASSLDGRGSTDTQYF	TGCGCCAGCAGCTTGGATGGCAGGGGCAGCACAGATACGCAGTATTTT
TRBV29-1	TRBJ1-1	TRBD1	NA	CSVLQGGKAEAFF	TGCAGCGTGCTACAGGGGGGTAAAGCTGAAGCTTTCTTT
TRBV27	TRBJ2-3	TRBD2	NA	CASSAPRLAGTADTQYF	TGTGCCAGCAGCGCACCCCGACTAGCGGGTACCGCAGATACGCAGTATTTT
TRBV28	TRBJ2-3	TRBD2	NA	CASSLLAESFTDTQYF	TGTGCCAGCAGCCTTCTAGCGGAGTCTTTCACAGATACGCAGTATTTT
TRBV5-1	TRBJ2-1	NA	NA	CASSLAGLSYEQFF	TGCGCCAGCAGCTTGGCGGGACTTTCCTATGAGCAGTTCTTC
TRBV4-2	TRBJ2-5	TRBD1	once	CASSLTPGQGAQETQYF	TGTGCCAGCAGCCTTACACCCGGACAGGGCGCCCAAGAGACCCAGTACTTC
TRBV27	TRBJ2-7	NA	NA	CASSGLEGRYEQYF	TGTGCCAGCAGTGGCTTAGAGGGTAGATACGAGCAGTACTTC
TRBV6-2/TRBV6-3	TRBJ1-1	TRBD1	NA	CASTPQGANTEAFF	TGTGCCAGCACCCCACAGGGGGCGAACACTGAAGCTTTCTTT
TRBV10-1	TRBJ2-3	TRBD1	NA	CASSRTGSTDTQYF	TGCGCCAGCAGTCGGACAGGATCCACAGATACGCAGTATTTT
TRBV19	TRBJ2-7	TRBD1	NA	CASSIQPRTGGKYEQYF	TGTGCCAGTAGTATCCAACCGCGGACAGGGGGCAAATACGAGCAGTACTTC
TRBV19	TRBJ2-7	TRBD2	NA	CASSIGGTRGYEQYF	TGTGCCAGTAGTATTGGCGGGACTAGGGGCTACGAGCAGTACTTC
TRBV15	TRBJ2-1	TRBD2	NA	CATSRDNTGAGDKFF	TGTGCCACCAGCAGAGATAATACGGGAGCGGGAGACAAGTTCTTC
TRBV30	TRBJ1-2	NA	NA	CAWNYIGAANYGYTF	TGTGCCTGGAATTACATAGGGGCAGCTAACTATGGCTACACCTTC
TRBV18	TRBJ1-1	NA	NA	CASSQSDRPNTEAFF	TGTGCCAGCTCCCAGTCCGACAGACCGAACACTGAAGCTTTCTTT
TRBV18	TRBJ2-5	NA	NA	CASSPRGQTQETQYF	TGTGCCAGCTCCCCCCGTGGACAGACACAAGAGACCCAGTACTTC
TRBV3-1/TRBV3-2	TRBJ2-7	TRBD2	NA	CASSQETSGREQYF	TGTGCCAGCAGCCAAGAGACTAGCGGGAGGGAGCAGTACTTC
TRBV7-2	TRBJ2-2	NA	NA	CASSPMSGELFF	TGTGCCAGCAGCCCAATGAGTGGGGAGCTGTTTTTT
TRBV7-8	TRBJ1-6	TRBD1	NA	CASSYGQGASPLHF	TGTGCCAGCAGCTACGGACAGGGGGCCTCACCCCTCCACTTT
TRBV23-1	TRBJ2-7	TRBD1	NA	CASRPDRNYEQYF	TGCGCCAGCAGACCGGACAGGAACTACGAGCAGTACTTC
TRBV9	TRBJ2-2	NA	NA	CASRGLDVTGELFF	TGTGCCAGCAGGGGACTCGACGTGACCGGGGAGCTGTTTTTT
TRBV29-1	TRBJ2-2	NA	NA	CSVEGASTGELFF	TGCAGCGTTGAAGGGGCCAGCACCGGGGAGCTGTTTTTT
TRBV6-6	TRBJ1-5	NA	NA	CASDKEIYSNQPQHF	TGTGCCAGCGACAAAGAAATCTATAGCAATCAGCCCCAGCATTTT
TRBV7-6	TRBJ2-7	TRBD2	NA	CASSLAPSGPYEQYF	TGTGCCAGCAGCTTAGCTCCTAGCGGCCCCTACGAGCAGTACTTC
TRBV4-3	TRBJ2-5	NA	NA	CASSQGLVKETQYF	TGCGCCAGCAGCCAAGGTCTAGTAAAGGAGACCCAGTACTTC
TRBV19	TRBJ2-1	NA	once	CASSIGHTYNEQFF	TGTGCCAGTAGTATAGGGCATACCTACAATGAGCAGTTCTTC
TRBV5-1	TRBJ2-3	TRBD2	NA	CASSTGLAMAFGTQYF	TGCGCCAGCAGCACGGGACTAGCAATGGCCTTCGGTACGCAGTATTTT
TRBV19	TRBJ1-2	TRBD1	NA	CASATGGAYGYTF	TGTGCCAGTGCAACAGGGGGCGCTTACGGCTACACCTTC
TRBV7-9	TRBJ2-7	TRBD1	NA	CASRPDRSGEQYF	TGTGCCAGCAGGCCGGACAGGTCGGGGGAGCAGTACTTC
TRBV7-9	TRBJ2-3	NA	NA	CASSLVDRDWTTDTQYF	TGTGCCAGCAGCTTAGTAGACAGGGACTGGACCACAGATACGCAGTATTTT
TRBV7-9	TRBJ2-7	TRBD2	NA	CASSLDTSGRSKQYF	TGTGCCAGCAGTCTAGACACTAGCGGGAGAAGTAAGCAGTACTTC
TRBV4-1	TRBJ2-1	TRBD2	NA	CASSQGSGVYNEQFF	TGCGCCAGCAGCCAAGGTAGCGGGGTATACAATGAGCAGTTCTTC
TRBV10-1	TRBJ1-2	NA	NA	CASSESGLPDGYTF	TGCGCCAGCAGTGAGTCTGGGCTCCCAGATGGCTACACCTTC
TRBV18	TRBJ1-2	TRBD1	NA	CASSPGAGQGRDGYTF	TGTGCCAGCTCACCAGGGGCCGGACAGGGAAGGGATGGCTACACCTTC
TRBV9	TRBJ1-4	TRBD1	NA	CASSTQGQFNEKLFF	TGTGCCAGCAGCACCCAGGGACAGTTTAATGAAAAACTGTTTTTT
TRBV6-6	TRBJ2-1	NA	NA	CASSYLAAGSSNEQFF	TGTGCCAGCAGTTACCTCGCGGCGGGATCATCCAATGAGCAGTTCTTC
TRBV7-8	TRBJ1-2	NA	once	CASSSGGAREIYGYTF	TGTGCCAGCAGCTCAGGCGGGGCCAGGGAAATCTATGGCTACACCTTC
TRBV18	TRBJ2-1	TRBD2	NA	CASSRIAGGDEQFF	TGTGCCAGCTCACGGATTGCGGGAGGGGATGAGCAGTTCTTC
TRBV6-1	TRBJ1-1	TRBD1	NA	CASSEKGARTEAFF	TGTGCCAGCAGTGAAAAGGGGGCCAGGACTGAAGCTTTCTTT
TRBV19	TRBJ2-7	TRBD2	NA	CASSTPGLAGSWLYF	TGTGCCAGTAGCACACCGGGACTAGCGGGATCATGGTTGTACTTC
TRBV4-2	TRBJ1-2	NA	medium-sized	CASSRGPGYTF	TGTGCCAGCAGCCGGGGCCCTGGCTACACCTTC
TRBV28	TRBJ1-2	NA	NA	CASSRRQSNYGYTF	TGTGCCAGCAGTCGCAGACAGTCTAACTATGGCTACACCTTC
TRBV4-3	TRBJ2-1	TRBD2	NA	CASSQDQAGEVEQFF	TGCGCCAGCAGCCAAGATCAAGCGGGAGAAGTTGAGCAGTTCTTC
TRBV12-3/TRBV12-4	TRBJ2-1	TRBD2	once	CASRTSGVNEQFF	TGTGCCAGTAGGACTAGCGGGGTGAATGAGCAGTTCTTC
TRBV7-9	TRBJ1-2	NA	NA	CASSQGAPAGYTF	TGTGCCAGCAGCCAAGGGGCCCCGGCGGGCTACACCTTC
TRBV19	TRBJ1-5	NA	NA	CASSILGNDNNQPQHF	TGTGCCAGTAGTATTTTGGGCAATGATAACAATCAGCCCCAGCATTTT
TRBV3-1/TRBV3-2	TRBJ1-6	TRBD1	few	CASSQNDRGNSPLHF	TGTGCCAGCAGCCAAAACGACAGGGGGAATTCACCCCTCCACTTT
TRBV28	TRBJ1-2	TRBD1	NA	CASSSSLGQGATNYGYTF	TGTGCCAGCAGTTCCTCTCTGGGACAGGGGGCTACTAACTATGGCTACACCTTC
TRBV6-1	TRBJ1-2	NA	NA	CASSELGGYTF	TGTGCCAGCAGTGAACTGGGGGGTTACACCTTC